The 8 T cell receptor beta chains below come from one sample, sequenced in a study of blood T cell repertoires in COVID-19. TCRdb's table, derived via immunoSEQ multiplex PCR, lists solely in-frame clones and lacks some. The sample has tens of thousands of clones, approximately 84% seen once; the top ten hold approximately 2.4%. Sequencing input: peripheral blood. The receptor set was obtained from a man aged 45 to 65 with acute or convalescent COVID-19.

This clone was found once. This chain connects TRBV30 to TRBJ1-1; 8 bases line up with TRBD1. The ends lost 3 bases at V and 5 bases at J; junction bases unmatched: 8. This CDR3 is built from 14 residues. Germline CDR1 GTSNPN, CDR2 SVGIG (reference sequence). CDR3 nucleotide sequence: TGTGCCTGGAGCCTATATACAGGGGGGACTGAAGCTTTCTTT. Protein product: CAWSLYTGGTEAFF.

The chain employs TRBV4-1 and TRBJ2-3, with 10 bases fitting TRBD2. Germline V gene sequence: CDR1 MGHRA, CDR2 YSYEKL. Trimming cost V 1 base and J 9 bases; bases outside gene matches: 4. This CDR3 is built from 14 residues. CDR3 sequence reads: CASSQGRLAGTQYF. CDR3 sequence (DNA): TGCGCCAGCAGCCAAGGGAGACTAGCGGGCACGCAGTATTTT.

V and J are TRBV5-1 and TRBJ2-5, with 8 nucleotides matching TRBD2. Trimming removed 3 bases from V and 5 bases from J; junction bases left unmatched: 6. CDR3 length: 14 residues. Germline values: CDR1 SGHRS, CDR2 YFSETQ. CDR3: CASSSTSAMETQYF. The DNA for the CDR3 is TGCGCCAGCAGCTCGACTAGCGCGATGGAGACCCAGTACTTC. The complete variable domain, with remaining parts taken from reference TRBV5-1 and TRBJ2-5, reads KAGVTQTPRYLIKTRGQQVTLSCSPISGHRSVSWYQQTPGQGLQFLFEYFSETQRNKGNFPGRFSGRQFSNSRSEMNVSTLELGDSALYLCASSSTSAMETQYFGPGTRLLVL.

The chain is built from TRBV6-6 and TRBJ1-1, with D possibly matching TRBD1 (5 bases). The CDR3 runs to 14 residues. V lost 6 bases and J lost 1, with 12 bases in between. CDR1 is MNHNY and CDR2 is SVGAGI in the germline V gene (reference sequence). The CDR3 sequence: CASSPGGGNTEAFF. The CDR3 region has the DNA TGTGCCAGCAGCCCCGGGGGGGGGAACACTGAAGCTTTCTTT.

The chain recombines TRBV27 with TRBJ2-7; D might be TRBD1 (5 bases). Germline assignment: CDR1 MNHEY and CDR2 SMNVEV (reference sequence). The V end was cut by 2 bases, the J end by 3 bases, with 11 bases between. The CDR3 loop spans 14 amino acids. The CDR3 region has the DNA TGTGCCAGCAGTTTAAGCAGGGTCCTCTACGAGCAGTACTTC. This translates into CASSLSRVLYEQYF.

The rearrangement uses TRBV6-5 and TRBJ1-1; 7 nucleotides align to TRBD1. The CDR3 totals 14 residues. Germline CDR1 and CDR2: MNHEY and SVGAGI. The trim removed 8 bases at V and 4 bases at J, leaving 10 bases unmatched. The DNA of the CDR3 is TGTGCCAGCTATATTGGGACAGCGGGCACTGAAGCTTTCTTT. Protein sequence: CASYIGTAGTEAFF.

The gene calls are TRBV6-2 or TRBV6-3 and TRBJ2-6; D unclear. This CDR3 comprises 13 residues. The V end lost 10 bases, the J end lost 2 bases, and 9 bases lay between the germline ends. Germline CDR1 reads MNHEY; CDR2 reads SVGEGT. The CDR3 DNA is TGTGCCACCAGCTTTACTGGGGCCAACGTCCTGACTTTC. Its translation is CATSFTGANVLTF.

This clone was found once. This chain joins TRBV27 and TRBJ1-2; TRBD1 matches at 7 bases. This CDR3 contains 14 residues. The ends lost 6 bases at V and 6 bases at J; junction bases unmatched: 10. Germline V gene lookup returns CDR1 MNHEY and CDR2 SMNVEV (reference sequence). The CDR3 nucleotides read TGTGCCAGCAGCTATCTGGACAGGTCTGATGGCTACACCTTC. Translated, it gives CASSYLDRSDGYTF.